These 12 T cell receptor beta chains came from one sample sequenced in a study of cytomegalovirus exposure and HLA in healthy donors. In the PCR, 60 Vbeta and 13 Jbeta primers were used. The method was immunoSEQ multiplex PCR; TCRdb's version includes in-frame clones alone and lacks a portion of them. The repertoire has about 160,000 clones, around 79% of them found once; the top ten carry under 2.5%. Sequenced: PBMCs. These receptors were collected from a man aged 40-49 years in good health and CMV-seronegative.

The V gene is TRBV28, the J gene TRBJ1-5, with D tentatively TRBD1 (5 bases). Germline CDR1 and CDR2: MDHEN and SYDVKM. The CDR3 length is 15 residues. Trimming shortened V by 8 bases and J by 0 bases, and 14 bases separated the two germline ends. The CDR3 nucleotides read TGTGCCAGCCTCGGGGGGGACTATAGCAATCAGCCCCAGCATTTT. Residues: CASLGGDYSNQPQHF.

This sequence joins TRBV27 and TRBJ2-7; 8 bases are shared with TRBD1. V gave up 11 bases and J gave up 3 bases; unmatched junction bases: 9. In germline, CDR1 is MNHEY, CDR2 SMNVEV (reference sequence). The CDR3 runs 13 residues. DNA for the CDR3: TGTGCCCCAACAGGGGGTGGTGGCTACGAGCAGTACTTC. Amino acids: CAPTGGGGYEQYF.

This chain connects TRBV6-6 to TRBJ2-7; 10 bases map to TRBD1. In germline, CDR1 is MNHNY, CDR2 SVGAGI (reference sequence). Losses at the gene ends were 4 bases for V and 6 bases for J; bases not matched to a gene: 3. The CDR3 totals 13 residues. CDR3 DNA: TGTGCCAGCAGTTCCCGGGACAGGGGCGAGCAGTACTTC. Protein product: CASSSRDRGEQYF.

The V and J genes are TRBV28 and TRBJ1-2; 10 bases are a match to TRBD1. V dropped 4 bases and J dropped 8; count of bases not matched to a gene: 7. The V gene's germline CDR1 is MDHEN and CDR2 SYDVKM. The CDR3 runs to 14 residues. The CDR3 sequence: CASSSPTGGFGYTF. In nucleotides, the CDR3 is TGTGCCAGCAGTTCCCCGACAGGGGGCTTCGGCTACACCTTC.

The chain combines TRBV5-6 with TRBJ2-7; TRBD1 is a possible D gene (5 bases). Germline CDR1 reads SGHDT; CDR2 reads YYEEEE. Trimming stripped 2 bases from V and 7 bases from J, with 16 bases between. This CDR3 comprises 14 residues. This chain's CDR3 is CASSLWGALFEQYF. The CDR3, as DNA: TGTGCCAGCAGCTTATGGGGCGCGCTGTTTGAGCAGTACTTC.

This clone was picked up one time. This rearrangement joins TRBV7-6 to TRBJ2-3, with D perhaps matching TRBD2 (5 bases). V dropped 5 bases and J dropped 7 bases, with 13 bases sitting between them. Per the germline V gene, CDR1 is SGHVS and CDR2 is FNYEAQ. This CDR3 comprises 13 residues. CDR3 amino acids: CASSTTSHNTQYF. The CDR3 nucleotides read TGTGCCAGCAGCACCACTAGTCACAATACGCAGTATTTT.

This chain links TRBV6-4 with TRBJ2-1, with 7 bases aligning to TRBD1. Germline V CDR1 and CDR2: MRHNA, SNTAGT. The CDR3 runs 14 residues. The junction had 11 bases not matched to a gene; V was cut back by 8 bases and J by 7 bases. CDR3 region: CASDPLGQLNEQFF. The DNA of the CDR3 is TGTGCCAGCGACCCACTGGGACAGTTAAATGAGCAGTTCTTC.

The chain carries TRBV19 and TRBJ2-7, with D maybe TRBD2 (5 bases). V lost 5 bases, J lost 0 bases, and 14 bases lay in between. Germline CDR1 is LNHDA and CDR2 is SQIVND (reference sequence). CDR3 length equals 15 residues. DNA of the CDR3: TGTGCCAGTAGTCCATCGAGGGTGAGCTCCTACGAGCAGTACTTC. It yields the protein CASSPSRVSSYEQYF.

The chain combines TRBV7-4 with TRBJ2-4; no firm D call. In germline, CDR1 is SGHVT, CDR2 SQSDAQ. The CDR3 loop spans 16 amino acids. V lost 5 bases and J lost 1, with 15 bases in between. The CDR3: CASSPHPGLAKNIQYF. Written as DNA, the CDR3 is TGTGCCAGCAGCCCCCACCCAGGCCTGGCCAAAAACATTCAGTACTTC.

V usage is TRBV2 and J usage is TRBJ1-5; no definite D call. This CDR3 has 15 residues. Trimming stripped 3 bases from V and 0 bases from J, with 9 bases between. Per the germline V gene, CDR1 is SNHLY and CDR2 is FYNNEI. DNA of the CDR3: TGTGCCAGCAGTGATGCCGGGGATAGCAATCAGCCCCAGCATTTT. Translation gives CASSDAGDSNQPQHF.

The V and J genes are TRBV2 and TRBJ1-2; 9 nucleotides line up with TRBD1. The germline V gene encodes CDR1 SNHLY and CDR2 FYNNEI. CDR3 size: 15 residues. With V trimmed by 5 bases and J by 3 bases, 7 bases remained unmatched. Here the CDR3 reads CASSYRDRVDYGYTF. CDR3 coding DNA: TGTGCCAGCAGTTACCGGGACAGGGTGGACTATGGCTACACCTTC. The complete variable domain, with remaining parts taken from reference TRBV2 and TRBJ1-2, reads EPEVTQTPSHQVTQMGQEVILRCVPISNHLYFYWYRQILGQKVEFLVSFYNNEISEKSEIFDDQFSVERPDGSNFTLKIRSTKLEDSAMYFCASSYRDRVDYGYTFGSGTRLTVV.

V usage is TRBV7-2 and J usage is TRBJ2-1, with no clear D. The CDR3 is made up of 14 amino acids. The germline V gene has CDR1 SGHTA and CDR2 FQGNSA. V gave up 4 bases and J gave up 4 bases, with 11 bases separating them. CDR3 in amino acids: CASSSPGKYNEQFF. The CDR3 DNA follows: TGTGCCAGCAGCTCCCCCGGTAAATACAATGAGCAGTTCTTC.